This entry features one T cell receptor beta chain sequence. Its target is unknown. The data stem from a study of shared clonotypes between healthy human individuals. Study results and limitations: On the whole, naive subsets had larger estimated richness than memory subsets had.

CDR3 size: 13 residues. Germline CDR1 MNHNY, CDR2 SVGAGI (reference sequence). V was trimmed by 5 bases and J by 13 bases, leaving 15 bases between them. Execution of the assay was at deep level. The table came from immunoSEQ multiplex PCR; TCRdb's copy has only in-frame clones and leaves some out. The sample includes millions of clones, 85% to 95% of them seen just once. The chain is built from TRBV6-6 and TRBJ1-6; D is unclear. Sequenced: naive CD4+ T cells sorted from blood. Indicated subset: CD45RA+ positively selected. This sequence was found in a man aged 18 to 30 in good health. The CDR3, as DNA: TGTGCCAGCAGTGCCCCGACCGAGGCGCCCCTCCACTTT. Encoded protein: CASSAPTEAPLHF.